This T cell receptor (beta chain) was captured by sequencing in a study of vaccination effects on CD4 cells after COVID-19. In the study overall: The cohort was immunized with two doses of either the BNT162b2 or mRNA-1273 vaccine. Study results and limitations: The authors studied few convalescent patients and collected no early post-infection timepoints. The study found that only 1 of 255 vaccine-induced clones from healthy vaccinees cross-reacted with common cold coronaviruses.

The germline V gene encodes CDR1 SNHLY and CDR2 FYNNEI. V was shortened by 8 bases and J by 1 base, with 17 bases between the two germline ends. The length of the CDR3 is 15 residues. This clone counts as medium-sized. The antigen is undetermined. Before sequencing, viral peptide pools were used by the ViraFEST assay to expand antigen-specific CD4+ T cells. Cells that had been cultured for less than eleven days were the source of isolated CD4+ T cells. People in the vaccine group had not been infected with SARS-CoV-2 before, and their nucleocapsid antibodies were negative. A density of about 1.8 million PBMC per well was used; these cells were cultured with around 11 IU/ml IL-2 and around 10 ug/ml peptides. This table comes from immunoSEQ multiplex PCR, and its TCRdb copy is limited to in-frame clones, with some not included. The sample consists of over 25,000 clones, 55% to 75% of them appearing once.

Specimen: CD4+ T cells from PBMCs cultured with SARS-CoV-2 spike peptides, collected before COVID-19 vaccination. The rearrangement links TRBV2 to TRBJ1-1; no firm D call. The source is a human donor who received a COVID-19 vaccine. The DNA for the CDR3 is TGTGCCAGCGCGGGCCTCGCCGGACCGAACACTGAAGCTTTCTTT. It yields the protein CASAGLAGPNTEAFF.